The 5 T cell receptor beta chains below were found in one sample sequenced in a study of monozygotic twins with inflammatory bowel disease. TCRdb re-called the 5' RACE reads and gives one entry per CDR3 protein, without DNA. The sample totals about 330,000 distinct CDR3 sequences; its top ten clones hold around 2%. Sequenced material: blood. The receptors come from a human donor with ulcerative colitis or Crohn's disease, or a healthy co-twin of an affected twin (not recorded which).

This chain links TRBV7-8 with TRBJ1-1; the TRBD1 assignment by TCRdb is unverifiable without DNA. The V gene's germline CDR1 is SGHVS and CDR2 FQNEAQ. CDR3 length: 13 residues. CDR3 amino acids: CASSDREGTEAFF. The full variable domain, rest sourced from reference TRBV7-8 and TRBJ1-1, is GAGVSQSPRYKVAKRGQDVALRCDPISGHVSLFWYQQALGQGPEFLTYFQNEAQLDKSGLPSDRFFAERPEGSVSTLKIQRTQQEDSAVYLCASSDREGTEAFFGQGTRLTVV.

V gene TRBV5-1 combines with J gene TRBJ2-5; the D gene TCRdb calls, TRBD1, cannot be checked with no DNA. The germline V gene encodes CDR1 SGHRS and CDR2 YFSETQ. The CDR3 extends over 16 amino acids. The CDR3 sequence: CASSVGLGTIQETQYF.

The genes are TRBV5-1 and TRBJ2-7. The CDR3 contains 14 residues. In germline, CDR1 is SGHRS, CDR2 YFSETQ. The CDR3 loop is CASSLAAGSYEQYF. Full variable domain (rest looked up from reference TRBV5-1 and TRBJ2-7): KAGVTQTPRYLIKTRGQQVTLSCSPISGHRSVSWYQQTPGQGLQFLFEYFSETQRNKGNFPGRFSGRQFSNSRSEMNVSTLELGDSALYLCASSLAAGSYEQYFGPGTRLTVT.

This chain joins TRBV5-1 and TRBJ2-7; TCRdb indicates TRBD1, and absent DNA this call remains unverified. The CDR3 is 16 amino acids. Germline loops: CDR1 SGHRS, CDR2 YFSETQ. CDR3 protein: CASSNPGQPNSYEQYF.

The chain employs TRBV29-1 and TRBJ2-7; TCRdb selects TRBD2, and the lack of DNA leaves this call unchecked. Germline V CDR1 and CDR2: SQVTM, ANQGSEA. The CDR3 has 13 residues. CDR3 region: CSVVRASNHEQYF.